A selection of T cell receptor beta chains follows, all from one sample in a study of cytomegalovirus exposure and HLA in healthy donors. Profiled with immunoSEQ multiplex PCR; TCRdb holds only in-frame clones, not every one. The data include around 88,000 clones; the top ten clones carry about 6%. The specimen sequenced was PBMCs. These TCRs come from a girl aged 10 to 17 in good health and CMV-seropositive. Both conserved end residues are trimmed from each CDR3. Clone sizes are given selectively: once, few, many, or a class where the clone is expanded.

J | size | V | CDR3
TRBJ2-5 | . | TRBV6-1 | ASSGASSRWETQY
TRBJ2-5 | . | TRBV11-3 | ASSPNRGRETQY
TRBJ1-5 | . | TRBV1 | TSSQDPGAQNQPQH
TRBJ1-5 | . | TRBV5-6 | ASSFGQGLQPQH
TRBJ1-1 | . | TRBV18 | ASQENTEAF
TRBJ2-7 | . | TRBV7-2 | ASSLVLGGRLEQY
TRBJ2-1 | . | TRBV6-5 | ASSKGAPDNEQF
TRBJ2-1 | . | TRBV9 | ASSAHGTRPGVGSYNEQF
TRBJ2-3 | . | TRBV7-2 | ASSFKGITDTQY
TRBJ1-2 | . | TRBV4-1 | ASSQGQGIVVGYT
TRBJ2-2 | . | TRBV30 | AWVGDSYTGELF
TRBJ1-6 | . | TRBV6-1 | ASREGGNSPLH
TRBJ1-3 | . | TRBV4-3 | ASSQDPGQLGNTIY
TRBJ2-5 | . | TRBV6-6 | ASSSPDPGGRETQY
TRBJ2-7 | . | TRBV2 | ASSESGPSGDLSSYEQY
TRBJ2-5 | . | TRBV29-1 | SVVLLAGVGRETQY
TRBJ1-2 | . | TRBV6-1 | ASILGGGKSGYT
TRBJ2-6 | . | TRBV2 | ASSEVGYGANVLT
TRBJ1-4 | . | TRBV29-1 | SASQVQNEKLF
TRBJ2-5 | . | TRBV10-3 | AISRQGAETQY
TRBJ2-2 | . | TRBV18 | ASSPPGGANTGELF
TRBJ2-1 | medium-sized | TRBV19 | ASSMPSGNSYNEQF
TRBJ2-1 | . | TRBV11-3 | ASSRQGMGGQF
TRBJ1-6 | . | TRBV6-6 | ASRDFYNSPLH
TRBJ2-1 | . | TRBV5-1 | ASTPEVPGTNEQF
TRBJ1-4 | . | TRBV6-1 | ASGAGRSELF
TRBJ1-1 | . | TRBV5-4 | ASSPRQVPNTEAF